What follows is one T cell receptor beta chain and its context. Its antigen remains unknown. The source of the sample is a study of cytomegalovirus exposure and HLA in healthy donors. For the study at large: Early on, a data release was issued that held about 85 million unique TCRs from HLA-typed donors. General study points: Most subjects had HLA-A and HLA-B alleles reportedly predicted accurately by TCR beta sequences.

As for the donors, each was a healthy bone marrow donor. 60 Vbeta and 13 Jbeta primers were used in PCR. Profiling relied on immunoSEQ multiplex PCR, and the TCRdb table lists in-frame clones only, not all of them. This table lists 110,000 to 150,000 clones. The specimen was PBMCs. This receptor was identified in a woman in her late teens or twenties in good health and CMV-seronegative.

In DNA form, the CDR3 reads TGCGCCAGCAGCTTGGTAGCGGGAGCCAACTACAATGAGCAGTTCTTC. This gives the protein CASSLVAGANYNEQFF. This chain joins TRBV5-1 and TRBJ2-1; TRBD2 aligns across 9 bases. The CDR3 length is 16 residues. The J segment lost 3 bases and the V segment lost 0 bases, leaving 4 bases of the junction unmatched. The germline CDR1 and CDR2 sequences are SGHRS and YFSETQ.